These 32 T cell receptor beta chains were sequenced from one sample in a study of CD8+ T cells in alopecia areata. Following RNA extraction, reverse transcription yielded cDNA that acted as the sequencing template. Here immunoSEQ multiplex PCR was the method, and the copy in TCRdb shows in-frame clones only, minus some. The table shows about 130,000 clones, with roughly 61% occurring only once. The source was CD4+ T cells sorted from blood, collected at week 0. These receptors came from a human donor with alopecia areata.

In its sample, this clone was seen a few times. The chain uses TRBV19 and TRBJ2-6; D unresolved. V lost 4 bases and J 3 bases, leaving 10 bases between the germline ends. The CDR3 totals 15 residues. From germline, CDR1 is LNHDA and CDR2 SQIVND (reference sequence). CDR3 sequence reads: CASSKVSGGANVLTF. CDR3 sequence (DNA): TGTGCCAGTAGTAAGGTGTCGGGTGGGGCCAACGTCCTGACTTTC. Full variable domain (missing parts from reference TRBV19 and TRBJ2-6): DGGITQSPKYLFRKEGQNVTLSCEQNLNHDAMYWYRQDPGQGLRLIYYSQIVNDFQKGDIAEGYSVSREKKESFPLTVTSAQKNPTAFYLCASSKVSGGANVLTFGAGSRLTVL.

This chain uses TRBV2 with TRBJ2-7; TRBD1 agrees at 8 bases. The germline CDR1 and CDR2 sequences are SNHLY and FYNNEI. V shed 4 bases and J 7 bases; nucleotides not matched to a gene: 6. There are 13 residues in the CDR3. CDR3 region: CASSVLDRAEQYF. The CDR3 DNA reads TGTGCCAGCAGTGTCTTGGACAGGGCGGAGCAGTACTTC.

The gene calls are TRBV4-1 and TRBJ2-2, with 12 bases matching TRBD2. Germline loops: CDR1 MGHRA, CDR2 YSYEKL. Losses at the gene ends were 0 bases for V and 0 bases for J; bases not matched to a gene: 5. CDR3 length: 19 residues. The CDR3 DNA is TGCGCCAGCAGCCAAGACCCGGGACTAGCGGGCGCGAACACCGGGGAGCTGTTTTTT. Protein: CASSQDPGLAGANTGELFF.

The chain uses TRBV30 and TRBJ2-5, with 8 bases fitting TRBD1. The CDR3 extends over 13 amino acids. Per the germline V gene, CDR1 is GTSNPN and CDR2 is SVGIG (reference sequence). J was trimmed by 5 bases and V by 2 bases; bases with no gene match: 4. In nucleotides, the CDR3 is TGTGCCTGGAGTCGGACAGGGTTGGAGACCCAGTACTTC. Translating gives CAWSRTGLETQYF.

V and J are TRBV19 and TRBJ2-1, with D unclear. Trimming removed 1 base at V and 11 bases at J, with 9 bases between. This CDR3 is built from 12 residues. Germline CDR1 and CDR2: LNHDA and SQIVND (reference sequence). In DNA form, the CDR3 reads TGTGCCAGTAGTATAGGCGGAACAAAGCAGTTCTTC. The encoded protein is CASSIGGTKQFF.

This clone was seen more than once but under ten times. The rearrangement uses TRBV7-2 and TRBJ2-6, with D unclear. Trimming stripped 4 bases from V and 2 bases from J, with 6 bases between. Germline V lookup: CDR1 SGHTA, CDR2 FQGNSA. The CDR3 consists of 14 residues. The CDR3 region has the DNA TGTGCCAGCAGCTCGGGTCCTGGGGCCAACGTCCTGACTTTC. Protein sequence: CASSSGPGANVLTF.

CDR3 residues: CASSATGQGNSPLHF. For the CDR3, the DNA is TGTGCCAGCAGCGCGACCGGACAGGGTAATTCACCCCTCCACTTT. The chain carries TRBV11-2 and TRBJ1-6; 8 nucleotides align to TRBD1. J was trimmed by 6 bases and V by 5 bases; bases with no gene match: 6. The CDR3 contains 15 residues. Per the germline V gene, CDR1 is SGHAT and CDR2 is FQNNGV.

V and J are TRBV7-2 and TRBJ2-3; possible D gene TRBD1, 5 bases. CDR1 is SGHTA and CDR2 is FQGNSA in the germline V gene. CDR3 length: 13 amino acids. Trimming pared 4 bases from V and 5 bases from J, leaving 10 bases between. CDR3 DNA sequence: TGTGCCAGCAGCTCGCAGACAGTAGATACGCAGTATTTT. It encodes CASSSQTVDTQYF.

This chain joins TRBV5-4 and TRBJ1-4; 7 positions agree with TRBD1. CDR3 length: 16 residues. Looked up from germline, CDR1 is SGHNT and CDR2 is YYREEE (reference sequence). J lost 8 bases, V lost 4 bases, and 14 bases had no gene match. The CDR3 spells CASSPHSEGAHEKLFF. In DNA, the CDR3 is TGTGCCAGCAGCCCGCATTCGGAGGGGGCGCACGAAAAACTGTTTTTT.

This clone has only a few counts. The chain recombines TRBV14 with TRBJ2-5; D is tentatively TRBD1 or TRBD2 (5 bases each). Between the trimmed V and J ends, which lost 4 bases and 7 bases, there was a span of 16 bases. Germline CDR1 SGHDN, CDR2 FVKESK. CDR3 size: 14 residues. The CDR3 nucleotides read TGTGCCAGCAGCCTCTCCGGGACGTGGGGGACCCAGTACTTC. Amino acids: CASSLSGTWGTQYF.

CDR3 in DNA: TGTGCCAGCAGTTACGACAGAGAGGAGCAGTTCTTC. Protein sequence: CASSYDREEQFF. The chain has TRBV6-5 and TRBJ2-1; a possible D gene is TRBD1 (5 bases). CDR3 size: 12 residues. V was shortened by 2 bases and J by 10 bases, with 9 bases between the two germline ends. CDR1 is MNHEY and CDR2 is SVGAGI in the germline V gene.

This CDR3 reads CASSQRTYGGNNEQFF. The CDR3 region has the DNA TGCGCCAGCAGCCAGAGGACTTACGGAGGTAACAATGAGCAGTTCTTC. The chain links TRBV4-3 to TRBJ2-1; maybe TRBD2 (5 bases). V dropped 3 bases and J dropped 5 bases, with 17 bases sitting between them. The CDR3 has 16 residues. The V gene's germline CDR1 is LGHNA and CDR2 YSLEER.

The chain joins TRBV7-2 to TRBJ2-7; D remains unclear. V shed 1 base and J shed 0 bases, with 10 bases lying between them. CDR3 length: 15 residues. Germline CDR1 SGHTA, CDR2 FQGNSA. Here the CDR3 DNA reads TGTGCCAGCAGCTTAGACCAGAGGAGCTCCTACGAGCAGTACTTC. It encodes CASSLDQRSSYEQYF.

The chain has TRBV27 and TRBJ2-7, with unresolved D. This CDR3 is 11 amino acids long. Trimming cost V 4 bases and J 6 bases, with 7 bases left between them. Germline V gene data show CDR1 as MNHEY and CDR2 as SMNVEV (reference sequence). The CDR3 protein is CASSSRSEQYF. In DNA, the CDR3 is TGTGCCAGCAGTTCGCGCTCCGAGCAGTACTTC.

The genes are TRBV5-1 and TRBJ2-5; 9 bases are shared with TRBD1. The CDR3 is 14 residues long. With 0 bases clipped from V and 7 bases from J, the junction kept 4 bases outside the gene matches. Germline V gene lookup returns CDR1 SGHRS and CDR2 YFSETQ. The DNA of the CDR3 is TGCGCCAGCAGCTTGGAGGGACAGGGACGGACCCAGTACTTC. Amino acid sequence: CASSLEGQGRTQYF.

In the case of this clone: Additional DNA sequences in this sample encode the identical CDR3. The rearrangement joins TRBV7-9 to TRBJ2-5; D not certain. V was clipped by 1 base and J by 5 bases, with 5 bases between them. Germline V gene data show CDR1 as SEHNR and CDR2 as FQNEAQ (reference sequence). The CDR3 extends over 12 amino acids. The CDR3 region is CASSLVPETQYF. CDR3 nucleotide sequence: TGTGCCAGCAGCTTAGTCCCGGAGACCCAGTACTTC.

The rearrangement links TRBV7-8 to TRBJ2-3; D call uncertain. This CDR3 contains 12 residues. Trimming removed 1 base from V and 5 bases from J, with 4 bases in between. CDR1 is SGHVS, CDR2 FQNEAQ, per germline. CDR3 DNA: TGTGCCAGCAGCTTAGATCGAGATACGCAGTATTTT. It codes for CASSLDRDTQYF. The full variable domain, completed using reference TRBV7-8 and TRBJ2-3, is GAGVSQSPRYKVAKRGQDVALRCDPISGHVSLFWYQQALGQGPEFLTYFQNEAQLDKSGLPSDRFFAERPEGSVSTLKIQRTQQEDSAVYLCASSLDRDTQYFGPGTRLTVL.

CDR3 protein: CASSPEGVLDEKLFF. Here the CDR3 DNA reads TGTGCCAGCAGTCCCGAGGGGGTATTGGATGAAAAACTGTTTTTT. The chain employs TRBV25-1 and TRBJ1-4, with D possibly TRBD1 on 6 matching bases. Germline CDR1 MGHDK, CDR2 SYGVNS. Trimming took off 5 bases at V and 6 bases at J, with 16 bases between the two ends. The length of the CDR3 is 15 residues.

This chain joins TRBV5-1 and TRBJ2-7, with TRBD1 matching 8 bases. Germline V gene data show CDR1 as SGHRS and CDR2 as YFSETQ. The V and J ends lost 4 bases and 1 base, in that order; junction bases with no gene match: 4. This CDR3 spans 14 amino acids. CDR3 protein: CASSRDRGSYEQYF. CDR3 bases: TGCGCCAGCAGCAGAGACAGGGGATCCTACGAGCAGTACTTC.

The chain couples TRBV7-3 to TRBJ2-7; D is perhaps TRBD1 (5 bases). Germline lookup yields CDR1 SGHTA and CDR2 FQGTGA. Trimming removed 3 bases at V and 5 bases at J, with 11 bases between. The CDR3 is 13 amino acids. The CDR3 DNA follows: TGTGCCAGCAGCTTGGACACTTTAAACGAGCAGTACTTC. It translates to CASSLDTLNEQYF.

This clone was seen a handful of times. CDR3 bases: TGCAGCGTGCAAGATGTCAATCAGCCCCAGCATTTT. Its protein product is CSVQDVNQPQHF. The gene calls are TRBV29-1 and TRBJ1-5, with D unresolved. CDR1 is SQVTM, CDR2 ANQGSEA, per germline. Trimming shortened V by 6 bases and J by 3 bases, and 9 bases separated the two germline ends. CDR3 length: 12 residues.

This chain joins TRBV4-2 and TRBJ1-6; 7 bases agree with TRBD1. Looked up from germline, CDR1 is LGHNA and CDR2 is YNFKEQ. The junction had 5 bases not matched to a gene; V was cut back by 3 bases and J by 0 bases. This CDR3 spans 17 amino acids. CDR3 protein: CASSQGRGPSYNSPLHF. As DNA, the CDR3 is TGTGCCAGCAGCCAGGGAAGGGGGCCCTCCTATAATTCACCCCTCCACTTT.

The chain links TRBV19 to TRBJ1-1, with D perhaps matching TRBD1 (5 bases). This CDR3 has 15 residues. The germline gives CDR1 LNHDA, CDR2 SQIVND (reference sequence). The V end lost 3 bases, the J end lost 7 bases, and 18 bases lay between the germline ends. CDR3 residues: CASSMRGRSMIEAFF. Here the CDR3 DNA reads TGTGCCAGTAGTATGAGGGGACGGTCGATGATTGAAGCTTTCTTT.

There are a few counts of this clone. The chain combines TRBV5-1 with TRBJ2-6; 10 bases agree with TRBD2. Germline CDR1 reads SGHRS; CDR2 reads YFSETQ. With 1 base clipped from V and 0 bases from J, the junction kept 4 bases outside the gene matches. The CDR3 loop spans 18 amino acids. The CDR3 region is CASSLTSGTPSGANVLTF. In DNA form, the CDR3 reads TGCGCCAGCAGCTTGACTAGCGGGACGCCCTCTGGGGCCAACGTCCTGACTTTC.

This clone was detected only a few times. The chain employs TRBV4-1 and TRBJ1-4; 7 bases map to TRBD1. Unmatched junction bases numbered 10, after V lost 0 bases and J lost 6 bases. This CDR3 has 17 residues. Germline CDR1 reads MGHRA; CDR2 reads YSYEKL. This CDR3 reads CASSQDSRQGADEKLFF. CDR3 DNA sequence: TGCGCCAGCAGCCAAGATAGCCGACAGGGCGCGGATGAAAAACTGTTTTTT.

A few counts support this clone. The chain is built from TRBV7-9 and TRBJ1-1; D remains ambiguous. Germline V gives CDR1 SEHNR, CDR2 FQNEAQ (reference sequence). V was trimmed by 2 bases and J by 2 bases, leaving 12 bases between them. There are 15 residues in the CDR3. DNA of the CDR3: TGTGCCAGCAGCTTAAGCGCACAGAGAAACACTGAAGCTTTCTTT. It encodes CASSLSAQRNTEAFF.

The chain links TRBV28 to TRBJ1-2; perhaps TRBD1 as D (6 bases). Trimming took off 8 bases at V and 5 bases at J, with 15 bases between the two ends. CDR3 length: 13 amino acids. The germline V gene has CDR1 MDHEN and CDR2 SYDVKM. The CDR3 nucleotides are TGTGCCAGCGTACAGGGTGTTGAGTATGGCTACACCTTC. Protein: CASVQGVEYGYTF.

Here the CDR3 DNA reads TGCGCCAGCAGCTTGGGGACTGGAGGAAACACCATATATTTT. Translated: CASSLGTGGNTIYF. This sequence joins TRBV5-1 and TRBJ1-3; no firm D call. The CDR3 is made up of 14 amino acids. Trimming stripped 0 bases from V and 4 bases from J, with 8 bases between. Looked up from germline, CDR1 is SGHRS and CDR2 is YFSETQ.

This chain uses TRBV27 with TRBJ1-5; D may be TRBD1 (5 bases). Trimming took off 2 bases at V and 7 bases at J, with 12 bases between the two ends. The germline CDR1 and CDR2 sequences are MNHEY and SMNVEV (reference sequence). This CDR3 spans 14 amino acids. CDR3: CASSLTAGGQPQHF. The CDR3, as DNA: TGTGCCAGCAGTTTAACAGCCGGGGGGCAGCCCCAGCATTTT.

This clone was detected only a few times. The J gene is TRBJ2-3, the V gene TRBV7-2, with TRBD1 matching over 7 bases. J was trimmed by 1 base and V by 3 bases; bases with no gene match: 4. The CDR3 is 15 residues long. Per the germline V gene, CDR1 is SGHTA and CDR2 is FQGNSA. The CDR3 sequence is CASSFFGQGTDTQYF. As DNA, the CDR3 is TGTGCCAGCAGCTTTTTTGGACAGGGCACAGATACGCAGTATTTT. Full variable domain (missing parts from reference TRBV7-2 and TRBJ2-3): GAGVSQSPSNKVTEKGKDVELRCDPISGHTALYWYRQSLGQGLEFLIYFQGNSAPDKSGLPSDRFSAERTGGSVSTLTIQRTQQEDSAVYLCASSFFGQGTDTQYFGPGTRLTVL.

The chain links TRBV7-2 to TRBJ2-7; perhaps TRBD2 as D (5 bases). V was shortened by 6 bases and J by 0 bases, with 15 bases between the two germline ends. The CDR3 extends over 15 amino acids. Germline V gives CDR1 SGHTA, CDR2 FQGNSA. The CDR3 sequence is CASSTTAALSYEQYF. CDR3 in DNA: TGTGCCAGCAGTACCACAGCGGCGCTCTCCTACGAGCAGTACTTC.

V usage is TRBV4-3 and J usage is TRBJ2-1; 9 bases are a match to TRBD2. Unmatched junction bases numbered 7, after V lost 4 bases and J lost 6 bases. The CDR3 contains 15 residues. CDR1 is LGHNA, CDR2 YSLEER, per germline. CDR3 nucleotide sequence: TGCGCCAGCAGCCTAGGAGTAGCGGGAGCCAATGAGCAGTTCTTC. Protein: CASSLGVAGANEQFF.